The 30 T cell receptor beta chains listed next were all sequenced from one sample in a study of OX40 agonist ivuxolimab in advanced cancers. TCRdb's copy holds only in-frame clones and misses some; the assay was immunoSEQ multiplex PCR. The data show about 54,000 clones, 80% to 90% seen once. Sample: CD4+ or CD8+ T cells sorted from blood, taken in a trial of the OX40 agonist ivuxolimab. The source of these receptors is an adult with an advanced solid tumor such as melanoma, head and neck, liver or kidney cancer.

This clone was detected a few times. The genes are TRBV14 and TRBJ2-2; D possibly uses TRBD1 or TRBD2 (5 bases each). Germline CDR1 reads SGHDN; CDR2 reads FVKESK. V lost 4 bases to trimming and J lost 2 bases, with 5 bases between them. This CDR3 is built from 13 residues. The CDR3 spells CASSRDNTGELFF. In DNA, the CDR3 is TGTGCCAGCAGCCGGGACAACACCGGGGAGCTGTTTTTT.

V is TRBV5-4 and J is TRBJ2-1; D ambiguous. The CDR3 is made up of 16 amino acids. Germline V gives CDR1 SGHNT, CDR2 YYREEE (reference sequence). V lost 2 bases to trimming and J lost 6 bases, with 18 bases between them. The CDR3 reads CASSFLGSASPNEQFF. Here the CDR3 DNA reads TGTGCCAGCAGCTTTCTCGGGTCAGCCAGTCCCAATGAGCAGTTCTTC.

CDR3 in DNA: TGCGCCAGCAGTGCGGGACAAGGCCTGGGAGAAAAACTGTTTTTT. Translating it yields CASSAGQGLGEKLFF. The J gene is TRBJ1-4, the V gene TRBV10-2, with a weak D call TRBD1 (6 bases). The germline V and J ends were trimmed by 4 bases and 8 bases, with 17 bases remaining between them. The V gene's germline CDR1 is WSHSY and CDR2 SAAADI. The CDR3 has 15 amino acids.

The V call is TRBV4-1, the J call TRBJ2-1; 9 bases agree with TRBD2. The CDR3 runs 15 residues. Per germline, CDR1 MGHRA and CDR2 YSYEKL. Germline trimming cut 3 bases from V and 9 bases from J; bases unmatched to any gene: 9. The CDR3 DNA is TGCGCCAGCAGCCACCCCCCGGTAGCGGGAGCTGAGCAGTTCTTC. This codes for CASSHPPVAGAEQFF.

The chain carries TRBV5-1 and TRBJ2-3; TRBD1 might be the D (5 bases). Trimming removed 0 bases from V and 4 bases from J, with 12 bases in between. The CDR3 is made up of 15 amino acids. Germline values: CDR1 SGHRS, CDR2 YFSETQ. In DNA form, the CDR3 reads TGCGCCAGCAGCTTGGCCCTCGCAGGGCCAGATACGCAGTATTTT. Translating it yields CASSLALAGPDTQYF. The variable domain in full, with the rest retrieved from reference TRBV5-1 and TRBJ2-3, is KAGVTQTPRYLIKTRGQQVTLSCSPISGHRSVSWYQQTPGQGLQFLFEYFSETQRNKGNFPGRFSGRQFSNSRSEMNVSTLELGDSALYLCASSLALAGPDTQYFGPGTRLTVL.

A single count supports this clone. The gene calls are TRBV28 and TRBJ1-2; D may be TRBD1 (5 bases). Germline-derived CDR1 and CDR2 are MDHEN and SYDVKM. V was pared by 6 bases and J by 8 bases, with 19 bases between. CDR3 length: 14 residues. The CDR3 protein is CASSAPDIPGGYTF. The CDR3 DNA is TGTGCCAGCAGCGCCCCGGACATCCCAGGGGGCTACACCTTC.

The chain joins TRBV9 to TRBJ1-3; a weak D match, TRBD1 (5 bases). The V and J ends lost 3 bases and 4 bases respectively, with 14 bases between them. This CDR3 contains 15 residues. Germline V lookup: CDR1 SGDLS, CDR2 YYNGEE. The CDR3 loop reads CASSAPRDEGNTIYF. As DNA, the CDR3 is TGTGCCAGCAGCGCACCCAGGGATGAGGGAAACACCATATATTTT.

The V and J genes are TRBV2 and TRBJ2-6, with D possibly matching TRBD1 (6 bases). V lost 6 bases and J 2 bases, leaving 11 bases between the germline ends. This CDR3 comprises 15 residues. The germline gives CDR1 SNHLY, CDR2 FYNNEI. This CDR3 is CASSLKGAGANVLTF. The CDR3 bases are TGTGCCAGCAGCCTAAAGGGGGCTGGGGCCAACGTCCTGACTTTC.

The chain links TRBV6-5 to TRBJ2-7; no clear D gene. Germline-derived CDR1 and CDR2 are MNHEY and SVGAGI. The CDR3 is made up of 15 amino acids. The V end was cut by 0 bases, the J end by 0 bases, with 9 bases between. CDR3 DNA sequence: TGTGCCAGCAGTTACTCGACACTTAACTCCTACGAGCAGTACTTC. It codes for CASSYSTLNSYEQYF.

This sequence joins TRBV28 and TRBJ1-3; D is unclear. The CDR3 is 13 residues long. The V gene lost 8 bases and the J gene lost 3 bases, with 11 bases spanning the gap. Germline CDR1 reads MDHEN; CDR2 reads SYDVKM. In nucleotides, the CDR3 is TGTGCCAGCCTACTGGTATTTGGAAACACCATATATTTT. Residues: CASLLVFGNTIYF. Filled out from reference TRBV28 and TRBJ1-3, the complete variable domain reads DVKVTQSSRYLVKRTGEKVFLECVQDMDHENMFWYRQDPGLGLRLIYFSYDVKMKEKGDIPEGYSVSREKKERFSLILESASTNQTSMYLCASLLVFGNTIYFGEGSWLTVV.

The genes are TRBV6-4 and TRBJ2-1; TRBD1 matches 7 bases. Germline assignment: CDR1 MRHNA and CDR2 SNTAGT. V gave up 0 bases and J gave up 6 bases; unmatched junction bases: 5. This CDR3 spans 15 amino acids. The CDR3: CASSDSGGISNEQFF. The CDR3, as DNA: TGTGCCAGCAGTGACTCAGGGGGCATCAGCAATGAGCAGTTCTTC.

This clone was counted a few times. V and J are TRBV25-1 and TRBJ2-7, with D perhaps matching TRBD1 (6 bases). CDR1 is MGHDK, CDR2 SYGVNS, per germline. V gave up 5 bases and J gave up 5 bases, with 16 bases separating them. The CDR3 runs 14 residues. DNA for the CDR3: TGTGCCAGCAGTACTGGGACAAGGGGAAACGAGCAGTACTTC. Translation: CASSTGTRGNEQYF.

The gene calls are TRBV5-5 and TRBJ2-7, with unresolved D. V was pared by 0 bases and J by 3 bases, with 19 bases between. Germline V lookup: CDR1 SGHKS, CDR2 YYEKEE (reference sequence). This CDR3 has 17 residues. CDR3 region: CASSLGPGVKIHYEQYF. CDR3 in DNA: TGTGCCAGCAGCTTGGGCCCGGGCGTGAAGATCCACTACGAGCAGTACTTC.

V is TRBV5-1 and J is TRBJ2-2, with 11 bases lining up with TRBD2. V gave up 0 bases and J gave up 4 bases; unmatched junction bases: 5. The CDR3 length is 17 residues. Germline CDR1 SGHRS, CDR2 YFSETQ. This chain's CDR3 is CASSLAHLAGGTGELFF. The CDR3 nucleotides read TGCGCCAGCAGCTTGGCCCATCTAGCGGGAGGCACCGGGGAGCTGTTTTTT.

V is TRBV28 and J is TRBJ1-1; TRBD1 is a possible D gene (6 bases). Trimming pared 7 bases from V and 8 bases from J, leaving 11 bases between. This CDR3 region has 11 residues. Germline loops: CDR1 MDHEN, CDR2 SYDVKM. The CDR3 DNA reads as TGTGCCAGCATGGAGACAGGCGAAGCTTTCTTT. Protein sequence: CASMETGEAFF.

J is TRBJ2-7 and V is TRBV4-1; a weak D match, TRBD2 (5 bases). There are 14 residues in the CDR3. V lost 0 bases, J lost 2 bases, and 8 bases lay in between. Germline CDR1 MGHRA, CDR2 YSYEKL. CDR3 protein: CASSQDTGTYEQYF. As DNA, the CDR3 is TGCGCCAGCAGCCAAGACACCGGGACCTACGAGCAGTACTTC.

The chain recombines TRBV9 with TRBJ2-7; 8 nucleotides line up with TRBD1. This CDR3 is built from 15 residues. Losses at the gene ends were 2 bases for V and 3 bases for J; bases not matched to a gene: 7. Germline CDR1 reads SGDLS; CDR2 reads YYNGEE. The CDR3 region is CASSVEGTGVYEQYF. The CDR3 nucleotides read TGTGCCAGCAGCGTGGAAGGGACAGGAGTCTACGAGCAGTACTTC.

The chain recombines TRBV10-2 with TRBJ2-2; weak D call: TRBD2 (5 bases). This CDR3 spans 17 amino acids. V shed 7 bases and J shed 0 bases, with 18 bases lying between them. In germline, CDR1 is WSHSY, CDR2 SAAADI. The CDR3 loop reads CASTQEASRSNTGELFF. The CDR3 coding sequence is TGCGCCAGCACCCAAGAGGCTAGCAGGTCGAACACCGGGGAGCTGTTTTTT.

The chain uses TRBV6-1 and TRBJ2-5, with TRBD2 matching over 9 bases. Germline V gene sequence: CDR1 MNHNS, CDR2 SASEGT. This CDR3 has 15 residues. With V trimmed by 6 bases and J by 5 bases, 10 bases remained unmatched. The CDR3 coding sequence is TGTGCCAGCAGGCAGGCGGGAGGGACGTTTGAGACCCAGTACTTC. Amino acid sequence: CASRQAGGTFETQYF.

The V and J genes are TRBV30 and TRBJ2-3; D unresolved. The V gene lost 2 bases and the J gene lost 3 bases, with 3 bases spanning the gap. The germline V gene encodes CDR1 GTSNPN and CDR2 SVGIG (reference sequence). The CDR3 spans 11 residues. This CDR3 is CAWSRTDTQYF. The CDR3 bases are TGTGCCTGGAGTAGAACAGATACGCAGTATTTT.

The chain is built from TRBV28 and TRBJ2-7; TRBD1 is a possible D gene (5 bases). The CDR3 is 14 amino acids. CDR1 is MDHEN and CDR2 is SYDVKM in the germline V gene. V was clipped by 6 bases and J by 3 bases, with 15 bases between them. The CDR3 DNA reads as TGTGCCAGCAGCCTCAAGGGGTCAAACTACGAGCAGTACTTC. It translates to CASSLKGSNYEQYF.

This clone ranks as medium-sized. V and J are TRBV19 and TRBJ1-1, with 8 nucleotides matching TRBD1. The germline CDR1 and CDR2 sequences are LNHDA and SQIVND (reference sequence). The CDR3 totals 15 residues. Trimming removed 5 bases from V and 4 bases from J; junction bases left unmatched: 9. CDR3 coding DNA: TGTGCCAGTAGTGCAGACAGGGGAAGGGGCACTGAAGCTTTCTTT. This sequence encodes CASSADRGRGTEAFF.

This chain joins TRBV19 and TRBJ2-5; D unclear. The ends were cut back, 6 bases at V and 0 bases at J, with 11 bases in the middle. CDR1 is LNHDA, CDR2 SQIVND, per germline (reference sequence). This CDR3 contains 14 residues. The CDR3 reads CASRKQSYQETQYF. The CDR3 DNA reads as TGTGCCAGTAGGAAGCAGTCGTACCAAGAGACCCAGTACTTC.

The rearrangement links TRBV28 to TRBJ1-5, with a tentative D call TRBD1 (5 bases). V gave up 3 bases and J gave up 7 bases, with 16 bases separating them. From germline, CDR1 is MDHEN and CDR2 SYDVKM. This CDR3 spans 15 amino acids. For the CDR3, the DNA is TGTGCCAGCAGTTTTGATCGAGGGGCTCGGCAGCCCCAGCATTTT. It translates to CASSFDRGARQPQHF.

The chain has TRBV28 and TRBJ1-1; D gene uncertain. V was cut by 5 bases and J by 5 bases, with 9 bases left in between. Looked up from germline, CDR1 is MDHEN and CDR2 is SYDVKM. The CDR3 extends over 12 amino acids. The CDR3 here is CASSPKWTEAFF. As DNA, the CDR3 is TGTGCCAGCAGTCCTAAGTGGACTGAAGCTTTCTTT.

This rearrangement joins TRBV28 to TRBJ1-1; D uncertain. The CDR3 loop spans 13 amino acids. V was trimmed by 6 bases and J by 0 bases, leaving 8 bases between them. Looked up from germline, CDR1 is MDHEN and CDR2 is SYDVKM. CDR3 nucleotides: TGTGCCAGCAGAAGGGCCATGAACACTGAAGCTTTCTTT. Its protein product is CASRRAMNTEAFF. The entire variable domain, with the rest obtained from reference TRBV28 and TRBJ1-1, is as follows: DVKVTQSSRYLVKRTGEKVFLECVQDMDHENMFWYRQDPGLGLRLIYFSYDVKMKEKGDIPEGYSVSREKKERFSLILESASTNQTSMYLCASRRAMNTEAFFGQGTRLTVV.

This clone showed up just once. The chain is built from TRBV6-5 and TRBJ2-2; D is unresolved. CDR3 length: 13 residues. The germline V and J ends were trimmed by 5 bases and 3 bases, with 7 bases remaining between them. Germline V gene lookup returns CDR1 MNHEY and CDR2 SVGAGI. CDR3: CASSRQHTGELFF. CDR3 DNA: TGTGCCAGCAGTAGGCAGCACACCGGGGAGCTGTTTTTT.

The V gene is TRBV6-5, the J gene TRBJ1-5; TRBD1 aligns across 9 bases. The V segment lost 6 bases and the J segment 10 bases; nucleotides outside the gene matches: 7. The germline gives CDR1 MNHEY, CDR2 SVGAGI. The CDR3 totals 13 residues. The CDR3 loop is CASRRQGGSPQHF. The CDR3 nucleotides read TGTGCCAGCAGGCGACAGGGGGGGTCCCCCCAGCATTTT.

This chain joins TRBV19 and TRBJ2-5, with a tentative D call TRBD1 (5 bases). Germline values: CDR1 LNHDA, CDR2 SQIVND (reference sequence). Trimming left V 5 bases short and J 0 bases short, with 13 bases between. This CDR3 spans 15 amino acids. The CDR3 region is CASSSGAPYQETQYF. Here the CDR3 DNA reads TGTGCCAGTAGTTCTGGGGCGCCCTACCAAGAGACCCAGTACTTC.

The CDR3 reads CASRVGPGTDTQYF. The CDR3 nucleotides are TGTGCCAGCAGGGTGGGACCAGGCACAGATACGCAGTATTTT. This rearrangement joins TRBV5-4 to TRBJ2-3, with D perhaps matching TRBD1 or TRBD2 (5 bases each). Trimming shortened V by 5 bases and J by 1 base, and 11 bases separated the two germline ends. The CDR3 spans 14 residues. Looked up from germline, CDR1 is SGHNT and CDR2 is YYREEE (reference sequence). Combining the CDR3 with reference TRBV5-4 and TRBJ2-3 gives the whole variable domain ETGVTQSPTHLIKTRGQQVTLRCSSQSGHNTVSWYQQALGQGPQFIFQYYREEENGRGNFPPRFSGLQFPNYSSELNVNALELDDSALYLCASRVGPGTDTQYFGPGTRLTVL.